This TCR beta chain emerged from a study of blood T cells in healthy people across ages. CDR3 length: 13 residues. Per the germline V gene, CDR1 is SGHRS and CDR2 is YFSETQ. The germline V and J ends were trimmed by 0 bases and 6 bases, with 9 bases remaining between them. Then a second PCR, running roughly 6 to 11 cycles, was carried out with a sample-barcoded 5' primer and a J-beta primer mix. MiXCR was run by TCRdb on the 5' RACE reads, yielding one entry per CDR3 protein. The repertoire holds nearly 800,000 distinct CDR3 sequences, with 25% as singletons. This clonotype has more than one count but fewer than ten. These data were also reused for a study on T cells of mothers and their children.

The chain recombines TRBV5-1 with TRBJ1-1; no firm D call. This clonotype was obtained from a boy aged 10-17 years in good health. Material for sequencing was blood. CDR3 sequence reads: CASSLGGPAEAFF. For the CDR3, the DNA is TGCGCCAGCAGCTTGGGGGGTCCGGCTGAAGCTTTCTTT.